This T cell receptor (beta chain) was sequenced for a study of cytomegalovirus exposure and HLA in healthy donors. General observations from the study: Accurate predictions that matched the HLA-A and HLA-B alleles of most subjects were reportedly made from TCR beta sequences. The authors listed 150 or so TCR beta chains as cytomegalovirus-associated.

Donors sampled were nominally healthy, though unrecorded immune exposures were likely. The V end lost 2 bases, the J end lost 0 bases, and 11 bases lay between the germline ends. CDR3 length equals 15 residues. In regard to this clone: Its matching antigen is unknown.

The primer mix had 60 Vbeta and 13 Jbeta primers. Per the authors' pipeline: An analysis that came later counted tens of millions of unique TCR beta chains, approximately 9.9 million shared. Produced via immunoSEQ multiplex PCR; TCRdb's table is partial and in-frame only. V, J and clone size were drawn from that table, and D and trimming were deduced from the DNA. The sample yields under 150,000 clones, about 70% seen once. The rearrangement uses TRBV5-7 and TRBJ1-2; perhaps TRBD1 as D (5 bases). TRBV5-7 is assigned to the ORF class and has an uncertain function. The sequenced material came from PBMCs. The receptor's source is a man between 60 and 70 years old in good health and CMV-seronegative. The CDR3 DNA follows: TGTGCCAGCAGCTTCAGGGAGGTAGCTAACTATGGCTACACCTTC. This translates into CASSFREVANYGYTF.